The entry that follows covers one T cell receptor (beta chain) sequence. Its antigen remains undetermined. No base quality information exists; no much larger clone differs at one position. At study entry, adolescents were screened for latent tuberculosis infection by tuberculin skin test and QuantiFERON-TB GOLD In-Tube IGRA. Immunosequencing was performed on unsorted cryopreserved PBMC and covered 75,000 to 100,000 T cells per clinical donor on average. Eleven high schools in the Worcester region of the Western Cape, South Africa, served as enrollment sites for adolescents aged 12 to 18 years. Ten or so M. tuberculosis-infected adolescents and approximately ten uninfected adolescents, matched for age and sex, were selected. PBMC from adolescents were isolated by density centrifugation from freshly drawn heparinized blood and were then cryopreserved. The sample comes from a study of T cells in tuberculosis (dated by TCRdb to the late 2010s). Regarding the research as a whole: In the study, CD1B tetramers and high-throughput TCR immunosequencing were combined to characterize T cells specific for the mycobacterial lipid antigen glucose monomycolate (GMM). IGRA-negative adolescents, IGRA-positive adolescents with latent tuberculosis and adults with active tuberculosis, ten per group, were compared in a South African clinical cohort.

According to the germline V gene, CDR1 reads SGHDN and CDR2 reads FVKESK. The cysteine opens and the phenylalanine closes a CDR3 of 15 amino acids. CDR3 DNA is the only sequence kept; it has 45 bases, read in frame from the first base. Ends trimmed: V by 3 bases, J by 4 bases; bases unmatched to a gene: 3. The immunoSEQ multiplex PCR assay was used to generate TCR libraries, with TCR-beta and/or TCR-alpha/delta assays applied to each sample. Amplified TCR libraries were sequenced on the Illumina high-throughput platform. The paper's processing steps were these. Clustering and dimensionality reduction were performed using pairwise TCRdist distances among GMM-specific receptors from ex vivo sorted or in vitro expanded T cells. Each clinical repertoire received a mean NN-distance score, defined as the average TCRdist to the nearest 10% of tetramer-positive reference sequences. GEM TCR motif frequency was calculated as the fraction of unique TCRs that matched known GEM sequences in V/J usage and CDR3 length. Active tuberculosis was classified by linear discriminant analysis with leave-one-out cross-validation, implemented in scikit-learn. Drawn from immuneACCESS, this table holds only the in-frame rearrangements with V and J called that TCRdb kept. Clones are partly lost; checked studies trace under half to an unresolved V gene and leave the rest unexplained. V and J calls and clone size follow that table, whereas D and trimming were derived from the DNA. This sample holds about 32,000 clones; approximately 93% were observed only once. The top ten constitute 6.5% to 8% of the sample.

The paper as a whole reports these results and caveats: Clinical samples were chosen by availability of cryopreserved specimens, and active tuberculosis cases were adults while controls were adolescents. The smaller NN-distances were partly driven by shorter CDR3-alpha lengths in active tuberculosis patients, and the difference for TCR-beta did not reach statistical significance. A classifier using the diverse GMM-specific repertoire reached 85% to 90% accuracy (AUROC 0.8 to 0.95), compared with around 70% accuracy using GEM motif frequencies. Active tuberculosis TCR-alpha repertoires showed smaller mean NN-distances to GMM-specific TCRs than IGRA-negative controls, suggesting clonal expansion of these TCRs.

The V and J genes are TRBV14 and TRBJ1-2; 12 junctional bases match TRBD1. This clonotype was obtained from a donor aged 10-30 years with latent tuberculosis or without tuberculosis infection. Sequenced: PBMCs. The nucleotides read TGTGCCAGCAGCCACCGGGACAGGGGGCCCTATGGCTACACCTTC. It translates to CASSHRDRGPYGYTF.